Listed below are T cell receptor beta chains from one sample, sequenced in a study of control samples from healthy donors and cancer patients. The repertoire was sequenced with immunoSEQ multiplex PCR; TCRdb's copy has only in-frame clones and lacks some. The table records some 130,000 clones, around 90% of them present only once. Sequenced: blood. The receptor source for this set is a man aged 18 to 29 in good health. CDR3s include the opening cysteine and the closing phenylalanine or tryptophan. Each record gives: V gene, J gene, CDR3 protein.

TRBV30	TRBJ2-2	CACSLGLIASNTGELFF
TRBV5-4	TRBJ2-7	CASSLWGASASYEQYF
TRBV4-1	TRBJ1-2	CASSPGIPRRGYGYTF
TRBV24-1	TRBJ1-4	CATSDRDGFTNEKLFF
TRBV30	TRBJ1-3	CAWSPGNTIYF
TRBV5-1	TRBJ1-1	CASSPNPGVNTEAFF
TRBV30	TRBJ1-2	CAWSEGPTGGVYGYTF
TRBV7-9	TRBJ1-2	CASSLGGANYGYTF
TRBV3-1/TRBV3-2	TRBJ2-7	CASSQVSDRIYEQYF
TRBV11-2	TRBJ2-3	CASSRRGGKGTDTQYF
TRBV19	TRBJ1-2	CASSLGQGVDYGYTF
TRBV25-1	TRBJ2-2	CASSDGTSGTGELFF
TRBV7-9	TRBJ2-7	CASSSGTGVEQYF
TRBV5-1	TRBJ2-5	CASSLPGDGETQYF
TRBV6-5	TRBJ1-1	CASSLNRGRGTEAFF
TRBV5-1	TRBJ2-1	CASSLGQGGSEQFF
TRBV7-9	TRBJ1-4	CASSLTAEKLFF
TRBV28	TRBJ2-4	CASSWGRRTLAKNIQYF
TRBV2	TRBJ2-5	CASSGLAGRSETQYF
TRBV19	TRBJ2-5	CASQNGGTETQYF
TRBV27	TRBJ1-6	CASSLGGPLNSPLHF
TRBV11-2	TRBJ2-5	CASSPEWTSGWYQETQYF
TRBV19	TRBJ2-3	CASSAVLAGGLTDTQYF
TRBV5-1	TRBJ1-1	CASSLDRHTEAFF
TRBV11-3	TRBJ2-5	CASRADREQETQYF
TRBV7-6	TRBJ2-3	CASSLGLRGGSDTQYF
TRBV9	TRBJ2-7	CASRIGLPQDGEQYF
TRBV18	TRBJ1-2	CASSPGPTSNYGYTF